This TCR beta chain was sequenced for a study of shared clonotypes between healthy human individuals. Whole-study context: Participating donors consisted of two women and a few men aged 18 to 49. Per donor, CD8 memory used one plate, CD8 naive used two, CD4 memory used three and CD4 naive used three. Findings of the study overall: Blood alone was sampled, and tissue repertoires likely differ.

Assay used: immunoSEQ multiplex PCR; TCRdb lists only in-frame clones, some missing. Seen here are about a million clones, 60% to 80% observed once, and the top ten hold over 1.3%. In the case of this clone: Its antigen is still unknown. Other DNA sequences in this specimen translate into the identical CDR3.

CDR3 length: 12 residues. The V gene lost 6 bases and the J gene lost 2 bases, with 7 bases spanning the gap. Germline V gene sequence: CDR1 MDHEN, CDR2 SYDVKM. The sequencing input was memory CD4+ T cells sorted from blood. Subset meaning: CD45RA-negative fraction. This TCR derives from a man aged 18 to 29 in good health. The chain carries TRBV28 and TRBJ1-2, with D uncertain. The CDR3 is CASSTTNYGYTF. CDR3 coding DNA: TGTGCCAGCAGCACCACAAACTATGGCTACACCTTC.